Listed here are 16 T cell receptor beta chains from one sample, sequenced in a study of T cells after yellow fever vaccination. TCRdb independently ran MiXCR on the 5' RACE reads; one entry per CDR3 protein. The data hold about 30,000 distinct CDR3 sequences, with roughly 4.5% observed a single time. The specimen comprised CD8+ T cells sorted from PBMCs, sampled 5 days after the yellow fever booster vaccination. These receptor sequences come from a man aged 25-45 years who received the YFV17D yellow fever vaccine.

This clonotype was counted many times. The V gene is TRBV12-3 or TRBV12-4, the J gene TRBJ2-7; D is possibly TRBD1 or TRBD2 (5 bases each). The CDR3 sequence is 14 residues long. V lost 3 bases and J 1 base, leaving 10 bases between the germline ends. CDR3 DNA sequence: TGTGCCAGCAGTTTTGGGACGGTTTCCTACGAGCAGTACTTC. It codes for CASSFGTVSYEQYF.

In its sample, this clonotype was seen many times. The chain joins TRBV12-3 or TRBV12-4 to TRBJ2-7; D not resolved. The V end lost 6 bases, the J end lost 5 bases, and 17 bases lay between the germline ends. CDR3 length: 14 amino acids. The CDR3 sequence: CASSPSGLLDEQYF. The CDR3 DNA reads TGTGCCAGCAGCCCCTCCGGGCTCTTGGACGAGCAGTACTTC.

This clonotype was detected many times. The chain couples TRBV27 to TRBJ2-1, with 7 bases identical to TRBD2. The CDR3 consists of 13 residues. The V gene's germline CDR1 is MNHEY and CDR2 SMNVEV (reference sequence). The V and J ends lost 3 bases and 6 bases, in that order; junction bases with no gene match: 2. The CDR3 protein is CASSFWGGNEQFF. The CDR3 DNA is TGTGCCAGCAGTTTCTGGGGGGGCAATGAGCAGTTCTTC.

This clonotype has at least ten counts. The rearrangement uses TRBV29-1 and TRBJ2-1, with D unclear. CDR3 size: 13 residues. CDR1 is SQVTM and CDR2 is ANQGSEA in the germline V gene. Deletions cut 6 bases from V and 2 bases from J, with 11 bases between. In nucleotides, the CDR3 is TGCAGCGTGCCGGGCACCACCTACAATGAGCAGTTCTTC. It translates to CSVPGTTYNEQFF.

This clonotype was detected many times. This sequence joins TRBV19 and TRBJ2-2; no firm D call. Germline CDR1 LNHDA, CDR2 SQIVND (reference sequence). V was trimmed by 1 base and J by 3 bases, leaving 12 bases between them. This CDR3 region has 16 residues. The CDR3 sequence is CASSIGRTEYTGELFF. CDR3 sequence (DNA): TGTGCCAGTAGTATAGGTCGAACAGAATACACCGGGGAGCTGTTTTTT.

Many counts were recorded for this clonotype. The chain combines TRBV29-1 with TRBJ2-3; D call uncertain. This CDR3 comprises 13 residues. The V and J ends lost 1 base and 2 bases respectively, with 7 bases between them. Germline-derived CDR1 and CDR2 are SQVTM and ANQGSEA. The CDR3 DNA sequence: TGCAGCGTTGAAGGAAGCAACACAGATACGCAGTATTTT. Encoded protein: CSVEGSNTDTQYF.

Ten or more counts support this clonotype. V is TRBV3-1 and J is TRBJ2-7; 8 nucleotides match TRBD2. After removal of 7 bases from V and 1 base from J, the junction contained 6 bases not matched to a gene. Germline V gene data show CDR1 as LGHDT and CDR2 as YNNKEL (reference sequence). The CDR3 loop spans 14 amino acids. The CDR3 region has the DNA TGTGCCAGCAATCCTAGCGGGCTTTCCTACGAGCAGTACTTC. This gives the protein CASNPSGLSYEQYF.

This clonotype was picked up many times. The chain recombines TRBV7-9 with TRBJ2-3; 9 bases align to TRBD2. There are 16 residues in the CDR3. After removal of 4 bases from V and 2 bases from J, the junction contained 7 bases not matched to a gene. Germline CDR1 is SEHNR and CDR2 is FQNEAQ (reference sequence). CDR3 bases: TGTGCCAGCAGCTCTTGGACTAGCGAGTTCACAGATACGCAGTATTTT. This sequence encodes CASSSWTSEFTDTQYF.

This clonotype was counted a single time. Here the CDR3 reads CASSQDIRNTGELFF. The CDR3 nucleotides are TGTGCCAGCAGCCAAGATATCCGAAACACCGGGGAGCTGTTTTTT. The chain employs TRBV3-1 and TRBJ2-2; no firm D call. The germline V gene has CDR1 LGHDT and CDR2 YNNKEL (reference sequence). Trimming pared 0 bases from V and 2 bases from J, leaving 7 bases between. CDR3 length: 15 residues.

On this clonotype: Germline and junction disagree at one end, which may indicate a read error. The chain recombines TRBV3-1 with TRBJ2-5; D is uncertain. The CDR3 spans 17 residues. Looked up from germline, CDR1 is LGHDT and CDR2 is YNNKEL (reference sequence). The CDR3 loop reads CATSKESRAEPQETQYF. CDR3 coding DNA: TGTGCCACCAGCAAAGAGAGTAGGGCGGAACCTCAAGAGACCCAGTACTTC.

This clonotype occurred many times. V usage is TRBV28 and J usage is TRBJ1-5; D unclear. Germline V lookup: CDR1 MDHEN, CDR2 SYDVKM. The CDR3 spans 13 residues. V gave up 6 bases and J gave up 3 bases, with 9 bases separating them. The CDR3 DNA reads TGTGCCAGCAGCCCAGGTCCCAATCAGCCCCAGCATTTT. It specifies CASSPGPNQPQHF.

This clonotype was observed at least ten times. This chain joins TRBV6-5 and TRBJ1-2, with 11 positions matching TRBD1. Germline trimming cut 5 bases from V and 5 bases from J; bases unmatched to any gene: 16. Germline-derived CDR1 and CDR2 are MNHEY and SVGAGI. The CDR3 runs to 18 residues. CDR3 amino acids: CASSTGQGVGRFFYGYTF. The CDR3 DNA reads as TGTGCCAGCAGTACGGGACAGGGGGTCGGGCGATTTTTTTATGGCTACACCTTC.

This clonotype was found many times. The chain is built from TRBV12-3 or TRBV12-4 and TRBJ2-1; D unresolved. Trimming took 1 base from V and 9 from J, leaving 7 bases between them. There are 12 residues in the CDR3. CDR3 DNA sequence: TGTGCCAGCAGTTTAGGGAGCTTTGAGCAGTTCTTC. The encoded protein is CASSLGSFEQFF.

Ten or more counts support this clonotype. The J gene is TRBJ2-1, the V gene TRBV25-1; 7 bases match TRBD2. The germline V gene encodes CDR1 MGHDK and CDR2 SYGVNS. The CDR3 has 13 amino acids. The V and J ends lost 6 bases and 8 bases, in that order; junction bases with no gene match: 7. The CDR3 is CASRHRTSYEQFF. The DNA of the CDR3 is TGTGCCAGCAGGCACCGGACTAGTTATGAGCAGTTCTTC.

This clonotype was seen many times. The chain couples TRBV15 to TRBJ2-1, with TRBD2 matching 11 bases. V lost 5 bases to trimming and J lost 6 bases; unmatched junction nucleotides: 6. This CDR3 has 15 residues. CDR1 is LNHNV, CDR2 YYDKDF, per germline (reference sequence). Here the CDR3 reads CATSASSGRLNEQFF. CDR3 sequence (DNA): TGTGCCACCAGCGCCTCTAGCGGGAGGCTCAATGAGCAGTTCTTC.

The chain recombines TRBV4-1 with TRBJ2-3, with TRBD2 matching 7 bases. This CDR3 spans 16 amino acids. Germline V gene lookup returns CDR1 MGHRA and CDR2 YSYEKL. Germline trimming cut 0 bases from V and 1 base from J; bases unmatched to any gene: 4. Written as DNA, the CDR3 is TGCGCCAGCAGCCAAGACGGGGGGAGGGGCACAGATACGCAGTATTTT. The encoded protein is CASSQDGGRGTDTQYF.